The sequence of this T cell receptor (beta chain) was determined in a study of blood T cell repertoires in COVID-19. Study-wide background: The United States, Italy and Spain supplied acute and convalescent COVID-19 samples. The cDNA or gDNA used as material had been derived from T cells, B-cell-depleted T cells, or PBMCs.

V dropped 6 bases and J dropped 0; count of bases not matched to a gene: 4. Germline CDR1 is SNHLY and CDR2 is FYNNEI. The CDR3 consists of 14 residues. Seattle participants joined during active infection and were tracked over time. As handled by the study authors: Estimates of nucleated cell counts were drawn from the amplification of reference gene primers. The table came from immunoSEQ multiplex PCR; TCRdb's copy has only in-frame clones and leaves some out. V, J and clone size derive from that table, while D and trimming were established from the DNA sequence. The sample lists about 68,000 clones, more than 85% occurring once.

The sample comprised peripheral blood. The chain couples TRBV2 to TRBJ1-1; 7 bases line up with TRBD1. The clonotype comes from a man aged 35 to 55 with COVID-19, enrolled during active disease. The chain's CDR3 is CASSWGQLNTEAFF. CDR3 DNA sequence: TGTGCCAGCAGCTGGGGACAGCTGAACACTGAAGCTTTCTTT.